The clone carrying this T cell receptor beta chain turned up a few times. Its antigen is still unknown. It was with 60 Vbeta and 13 Jbeta primers that the PCR ran. The protocol was immunoSEQ multiplex PCR, while the TCRdb copy is restricted to in-frame clones and leaves out a portion. This table has approximately 51,000 clones, approximately 70% appearing once. V lost 0 bases to trimming and J lost 9 bases; unmatched junction nucleotides: 8. The CDR3 sequence is 15 residues long. Looked up from germline, CDR1 is SGHNT and CDR2 is YYREEE (reference sequence). The source of the sample is a study of cytomegalovirus exposure and HLA in healthy donors. Study-wide results and limits: Presence/absence analyses treated sequencing depth as roughly uniform across donors.

Sequencing was performed on PBMCs. This receptor was identified in a man aged 25 to 45 in good health and CMV-seronegative. This chain connects TRBV5-4 to TRBJ2-1; 8 bases agree with TRBD2. The CDR3 bases are TGTGCCAGCAGCTTGGCCGCGGGTAGCGGGACTGAGCAGTTCTTC. The encoded protein is CASSLAAGSGTEQFF.